This TCR beta chain was sequenced in a study of human T cells and chemical hapten exposure (dated by TCRdb to 2020 to 2022). Regarding the complete study: For sensitization, 2% DPC in acetone was applied to a 2 cm by 2 cm area of upper inner arm skin. Libraries were pooled for sequencing, and variation in per-sample TCR yields was attributed mainly to small differences in library volumes within the pool. Patients additionally received weekly therapeutic DPC doses to the scalp throughout the roughly 24-week study period. Patch testing on the upper back used Finn chambers containing 0.01% DPC, with scoring done after 6 days according to International Contact Dermatitis Research Group standards. Twenty-nine alopecia patients provided blood for TCR sequencing at one to four time points (pre-sensitization, 2, 6 and 24 weeks). Most of the patients in the cohort were female, and the cohort covered alopecia areata with under or over 50% scalp involvement, alopecia totalis and alopecia universalis. The study tracked peripheral blood TCR repertoire changes in vivo during primary and secondary sensitization to the hapten diphenylcyclopropenone (DPC) in alopecia patients. Blood samples were taken from patients before sensitization (week 0) and at 2, 6 and about 24 weeks after DPC sensitization.

Study-wide findings and limitations: Expanded TCRs formed significantly more large CDR3 similarity clusters than pre-sensitization or healthy control sets, consistent with antigen-driven responses. DPC sensitization did not change how many TCRs were above 1 in 1000 frequency, and no evidence was found of alterations in global repertoire structure. A positive correlation was found between the number of PT1 expanded TCRs and patch test score, with significance reached at thresholds 8, 16 and 32 but not 4. Alopecia, a presumed autoimmune disease, was present in all patients, so the immune response of the patients might differ from that of healthy individuals. After repeated subsampling, changes were observed in the strength of the expansion versus patch-test correlation and in the threshold at which the correlation became significant.

Receptor libraries were prepared by RACE. The sample was run on a NextSeq 500. During library preparation, unique molecular identifiers were attached to individual cDNA molecules so that TCRs could be counted quantitatively and reproducibly. Both TCR alpha and TCR beta chains were sequenced from each blood RNA sample. In the source study's methods: A median of approximately 96,000 TCRs per sample was observed, with a range of roughly 20,000 to 750,000. The Decombinator software suite was used to annotate the V, J and CDR3 of the TCR reads. For PS versus PT1 abundance plots, all samples were subsampled to the same number of TCRs (28,000). Expanded TCRs were defined as absent before sensitization and observed at least eight times at the 2-week time point. TCRdb reran the public reads through fastp at Q25 and MiXCR, keeping productive beta chains. CDR3 protein duplicates are merged, each entry listing the most common genes and DNA. TCRdb, rather than the study authors, made the V and J calls. Across this sample there are 200,000 to 300,000 distinct CDR3 sequences, with approximately 8.6% seen only once. The top ten clones comprise roughly 2.5% of the sample.

The time point label on this specimen signifies: pre-sensitization, week 0. The sample's treatment or condition label, in plain terms: therapeutic diphenylcyclopropenone sensitization with weekly scalp DPC. At every patch-test visit, the blood draw took place before the patch test was put on. Patients were considered eligible if aged 18 to 70, diagnosed with alopecia and deemed suitable for DPC therapy, and patients were excluded if pregnant. Unfractionated whole blood was collected in Tempus Blood RNA tubes, and total RNA was extracted from that blood. This clonotype appeared a few times. The target of this receptor is not known. Base quality data are lacking; no much larger clone is found one base away. Sample: whole blood, taken in connection with sensitization to the hapten diphenylcyclopropenone (DPC). The sequence was collected from a woman aged 40 to 55 with alopecia areata. Some clones in this sample may be carry-over from other donors' samples.

Here is the DNA: TGTGCCAGCAGCTTAGCGCCTAGCACACACAATGAGCAGTTCTTC. This sequence encodes CASSLAPSTHNEQFF. The chain was built from TRBV7-8 and TRBJ2-1; TRBD2 is perhaps the D gene, given 5 matching bases. CDR1 SGHVS and CDR2 FQNEAQ were looked up in the germline V gene. A distance of 11 bases separates the germline ends of V and J, which lose 0 bases and 5 bases respectively. The CDR3 sequence holds 15 residues, the cysteine and phenylalanine included. The DNA shown is the 45-base CDR3, in frame from base 1.